The 9 T cell receptor beta chains below all came from one sample that was sequenced in a study of blood T cell repertoires in COVID-19. TCRdb keeps only in-frame clones here, not all; method: immunoSEQ multiplex PCR. The data show 290,000 or so clones, approximately 90% seen once. The sample taken for sequencing was peripheral blood. The receptors here all came from a woman aged 25-40 years with COVID-19, enrolled during active disease.

V usage is TRBV3-1 (or the pseudogene TRBV3-2) and J usage is TRBJ2-7; 12 bases match TRBD2. The germline V gene encodes CDR1 LGHDT and CDR2 YNNKEL (reference sequence). Trimming cost V 4 bases and J 7 bases; bases outside gene matches: 8. CDR3 length: 15 residues. This chain's CDR3 is CASSPRLAGVAEQYF. The CDR3 nucleotides are TGTGCCAGCAGCCCCCGACTAGCGGGAGTGGCTGAGCAGTACTTC.

This chain joins TRBV9 and TRBJ2-5; TRBD1 aligns across 9 bases. CDR3 length: 17 amino acids. V lost 0 bases to trimming and J lost 4 bases; unmatched junction nucleotides: 10. Germline V gives CDR1 SGDLS, CDR2 YYNGEE. CDR3 nucleotides: TGTGCCAGCAGCGTAGAGGCCTGGACAGGGGCCGGAGAGACCCAGTACTTC. Amino acids: CASSVEAWTGAGETQYF. The full variable domain, in which reference TRBV9 and TRBJ2-5 provide the parts outside the CDR3, is DSGVTQTPKHLITATGQRVTLRCSPRSGDLSVYWYQQSLDQGLQFLIQYYNGEERAKGNILERFSAQQFPDLHSELNLSSLELGDSALYFCASSVEAWTGAGETQYFGPGTRLLVL.

The chain joins TRBV2 to TRBJ2-2; 7 nucleotides line up with TRBD2. This CDR3 is built from 14 residues. From germline, CDR1 is SNHLY and CDR2 FYNNEI. The V gene end was trimmed by 6 bases and the J gene end by 6 bases; junction bases not matched to a gene: 7. The CDR3 protein is CASRKPGGAGELFF. CDR3 in DNA: TGTGCCAGCAGGAAACCGGGAGGCGCCGGGGAGCTGTTTTTT.

The rearrangement links TRBV11-2 to TRBJ2-5, with D unclear. Looked up from germline, CDR1 is SGHAT and CDR2 is FQNNGV. This CDR3 is 13 amino acids long. Trimming stripped 4 bases from V and 10 bases from J, with 16 bases between. The CDR3 sequence is CASSSPVRRIQYF. The CDR3 nucleotides are TGTGCCAGCAGCTCCCCTGTCCGGAGAATCCAGTACTTC.

This chain links TRBV6-5 with TRBJ1-5; no clear D. This CDR3 contains 13 residues. V lost 8 bases to trimming and J lost 0 bases, with 8 bases between them. Germline-derived CDR1 and CDR2 are MNHEY and SVGAGI. This CDR3 is CASAASSNQPQHF. CDR3 sequence (DNA): TGTGCCAGCGCGGCCAGTAGCAATCAGCCCCAGCATTTT.

The rearrangement links TRBV14 to TRBJ1-6; 7 nucleotides match TRBD1. The V and J ends lost 3 bases and 4 bases, in that order; junction bases with no gene match: 0. Germline CDR1 is SGHDN and CDR2 is FVKESK. This CDR3 contains 14 residues. Here the CDR3 DNA reads TGTGCCAGCAGCCAGGGACAGTATAATTCACCCCTCCACTTT. Encoded protein: CASSQGQYNSPLHF.

V gene TRBV28 combines with J gene TRBJ1-6; 7 bases are a match to TRBD1. Germline CDR1 is MDHEN and CDR2 is SYDVKM. Trimming cost V 2 bases and J 9 bases; bases outside gene matches: 10. CDR3 length: 16 amino acids. The CDR3 DNA follows: TGTGCCAGCAGTTTAGGTCGGGACAGTTTTACTTCACCCCTCCACTTT. As protein: CASSLGRDSFTSPLHF.

The CDR3 protein is CASSLGPYREETQYF. CDR3 nucleotides: TGTGCCAGCAGCTTAGGGCCGTACAGGGAAGAGACCCAGTACTTC. V usage is TRBV7-2 and J usage is TRBJ2-5, with D possibly being TRBD1 (6 bases). The CDR3 extends over 15 amino acids. From germline, CDR1 is SGHTA and CDR2 FQGNSA. V dropped 1 base and J dropped 3 bases, with 12 bases sitting between them. Filled out from reference TRBV7-2 and TRBJ2-5, the complete variable domain reads GAGVSQSPSNKVTEKGKDVELRCDPISGHTALYWYRQSLGQGLEFLIYFQGNSAPDKSGLPSDRFSAERTGGSVSTLTIQRTQQEDSAVYLCASSLGPYREETQYFGPGTRLLVL.

The chain links TRBV27 to TRBJ1-3; no clear D. The CDR3 is 13 residues long. The V gene lost 7 bases and the J gene lost 0 bases, with 7 bases spanning the gap. Germline loops: CDR1 MNHEY, CDR2 SMNVEV (reference sequence). Here the CDR3 reads CASKVLSGNTIYF. The CDR3, as DNA: TGTGCCAGCAAAGTACTCTCTGGAAACACCATATATTTT.